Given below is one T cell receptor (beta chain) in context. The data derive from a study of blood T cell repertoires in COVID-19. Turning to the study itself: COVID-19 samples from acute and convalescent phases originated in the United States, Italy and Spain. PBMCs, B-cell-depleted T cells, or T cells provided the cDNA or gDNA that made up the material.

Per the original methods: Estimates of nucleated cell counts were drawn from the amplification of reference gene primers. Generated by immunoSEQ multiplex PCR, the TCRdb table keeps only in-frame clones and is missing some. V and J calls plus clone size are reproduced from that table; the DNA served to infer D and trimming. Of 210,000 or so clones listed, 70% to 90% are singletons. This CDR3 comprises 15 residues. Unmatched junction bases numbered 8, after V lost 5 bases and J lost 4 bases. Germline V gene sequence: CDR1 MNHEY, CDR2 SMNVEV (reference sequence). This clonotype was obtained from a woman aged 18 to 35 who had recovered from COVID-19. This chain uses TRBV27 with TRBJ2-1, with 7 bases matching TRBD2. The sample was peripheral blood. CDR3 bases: TGTGCCAGCAGTCAGACTGCCGGGGGGTACAATGAGCAGTTCTTC. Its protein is CASSQTAGGYNEQFF.